Below are 17 T cell receptor beta chains sequenced from a single sample in a study of Tregs in tolerant kidney transplant recipients. Clones were sequenced by immunoSEQ multiplex PCR, and TCRdb holds only the in-frame ones, with some missing. This sample has about 77,000 clones, with 98% found just once. The sequencing used CD4+ T cells from blood, collected before the transplant. All receptors derive from a human donor who received a combined kidney and bone marrow transplant.

The rearrangement joins TRBV10-1 to TRBJ1-5, with D hard to call. The CDR3 runs 15 residues. In germline, CDR1 is WNHNN, CDR2 SYGVQD (reference sequence). Trimming removed 6 bases at V and 9 bases at J, with 21 bases between. Here the CDR3 reads CASRHGMLKKRPQHF. The CDR3, as DNA: TGCGCCAGCAGACACGGGATGCTAAAAAAGAGGCCCCAGCATTTT.

The rearrangement links TRBV4-1 to TRBJ2-2; 16 nucleotides align to TRBD2. CDR3 length: 19 residues. The germline gives CDR1 MGHRA, CDR2 YSYEKL. The junction had 11 bases not matched to a gene; V was cut back by 6 bases and J by 4 bases. In nucleotides, the CDR3 is TGCGCCAGCAGAGTTGGGACTAGCGGGGGGGCTAGAACCACCGGGGAGCTGTTTTTT. Translated, it gives CASRVGTSGGARTTGELFF.

V gene TRBV4-2 combines with J gene TRBJ2-3; 8 bases match TRBD2. The CDR3 is 16 residues long. J was trimmed by 1 base and V by 2 bases; bases with no gene match: 5. The V gene's germline CDR1 is LGHNA and CDR2 YNFKEQ. As DNA, the CDR3 is TGTGCCAGCAGCCAAATACTAGCGGCGGGCACAGATACGCAGTATTTT. Translating it yields CASSQILAAGTDTQYF.

The chain employs TRBV5-5 and TRBJ2-7; 9 bases agree with TRBD1. V dropped 5 bases and J dropped 3; count of bases not matched to a gene: 9. The CDR3 length is 15 residues. Germline V lookup: CDR1 SGHKS, CDR2 YYEKEE (reference sequence). CDR3 nucleotide sequence: TGTGCCAGCAGTCTGACAGGGGGAAAATTCTACGAGCAGTACTTC. Its translation: CASSLTGGKFYEQYF.

V is TRBV6-6 and J is TRBJ1-3; TRBD1 matches 9 bases. Losses at the gene ends were 8 bases for V and 3 bases for J; bases not matched to a gene: 8. CDR1 and CDR2 (germline): MNHNY, SVGAGI (reference sequence). The CDR3 extends over 15 amino acids. Here the CDR3 DNA reads TGTGCCAGCGGGGGACAGGGTGTAGGTGGAAACACCATATATTTT. This gives the protein CASGGQGVGGNTIYF.

The chain employs TRBV5-4 and TRBJ1-6; D gene uncertain. The V and J ends lost 0 bases and 0 bases respectively, with 4 bases between them. CDR3 length: 15 residues. CDR1 and CDR2 (germline): SGHNT, YYREEE (reference sequence). CDR3 sequence: CASSLDSSYNSPLHF. DNA of the CDR3: TGTGCCAGCAGCTTGGACAGCTCCTATAATTCACCCCTCCACTTT.

There are a few counts of this clone. The J gene is TRBJ1-2, the V gene TRBV21-1; the DNA was not used to check the table's D call, TRBD1. TRBV21-1 is annotated as a pseudogene. This CDR3 has 14 residues. For the CDR3, the DNA is TGTGCCAGCAGCCCGAGATTGGGGCGAAATGGCTACACCTTC. It specifies CASSPRLGRNGYTF.

V gene TRBV5-6 combines with J gene TRBJ2-1, with a possible D match to TRBD2 (5 bases). CDR1 and CDR2 (germline): SGHDT, YYEEEE. V was shortened by 6 bases and J by 1 base, with 14 bases between the two germline ends. The CDR3 extends over 15 amino acids. Written as DNA, the CDR3 is TGTGCCAGCATCCTAAGGAGGATTTCCTACAATGAGCAGTTCTTC. Translated: CASILRRISYNEQFF.

The chain combines TRBV5-6 with TRBJ1-3; D not resolved. This CDR3 contains 14 residues. Germline values: CDR1 SGHDT, CDR2 YYEEEE. Trimming stripped 5 bases from V and 0 bases from J, with 9 bases between. CDR3 DNA sequence: TGTGCCAGCAGTGGGCGCACCTCTGGAAACACCATATATTTT. Amino acids: CASSGRTSGNTIYF.

This chain joins TRBV4-2 and TRBJ2-7; 8 positions match TRBD2. The CDR3 has 19 residues. V shed 1 base and J 2 bases; nucleotides not matched to a gene: 16. Germline V lookup: CDR1 LGHNA, CDR2 YNFKEQ. Here the CDR3 reads CASSQATSGAGGWAYEQYF. Written as DNA, the CDR3 is TGTGCCAGCAGCCAAGCCACATCCGGTGCGGGAGGATGGGCCTACGAGCAGTACTTC.

This rearrangement joins TRBV6-1 to TRBJ2-7, with 9 bases that match TRBD2. CDR1 MNHNS and CDR2 SASEGT come from the germline V gene. There are 15 residues in the CDR3. The V gene end was trimmed by 1 base and the J gene end by 3 bases; junction bases not matched to a gene: 4. The CDR3 nucleotides are TGTGCCAGCAGTGAAGGTGGCGGGGGGGGCTACGAGCAGTACTTC. This codes for CASSEGGGGGYEQYF.

The V and J genes are TRBV18 and TRBJ1-1; no firm D call. CDR1 and CDR2 from the germline V gene are KGHSH and LQKENI. There are 15 residues in the CDR3. Between the trimmed V and J ends, which lost 3 bases and 1 base, there was a span of 12 bases. CDR3 loop: CASSPSSEWNTEAFF. CDR3 sequence (DNA): TGTGCCAGCTCACCTTCATCAGAATGGAACACTGAAGCTTTCTTT.

CDR3 amino acids: CASSPRGRSKTGELFF. CDR3 nucleotide sequence: TGTGCCAGCAGCCCCCGAGGGCGAAGTAAAACCGGGGAGCTGTTTTTT. The genes are TRBV7-3 and TRBJ2-2; the D gene is possibly TRBD2 (5 bases). V lost 5 bases and J 5 bases, leaving 18 bases between the germline ends. The CDR3 has 16 residues. Germline CDR1 and CDR2: SGHTA and FQGTGA.

This sequence joins TRBV7-2 and TRBJ2-7, with 8 bases aligning to TRBD2. Losses at the gene ends were 2 bases for V and 5 bases for J; bases not matched to a gene: 11. This CDR3 comprises 16 residues. Germline CDR1 and CDR2: SGHTA and FQGNSA. In DNA, the CDR3 is TGTGCCAGCAGCTTAATGGTTAGCGGGGCCGGAGACGAGCAGTACTTC. As protein: CASSLMVSGAGDEQYF.

The chain couples TRBV5-4 to TRBJ2-7; 11 bases line up with TRBD2. The CDR3 spans 15 residues. Germline lookup yields CDR1 SGHNT and CDR2 YYREEE (reference sequence). Trimming at V came to 1 base and at J to 3 bases, leaving 3 bases not matched to a gene. The CDR3 is CASSLKLAGVYEQYF. CDR3 in DNA: TGTGCCAGCAGCTTGAAACTAGCGGGAGTCTACGAGCAGTACTTC.

The gene calls are TRBV6-1 and TRBJ2-1; 9 positions agree with TRBD2. CDR1 is MNHNS and CDR2 is SASEGT in the germline V gene. The length of the CDR3 is 18 residues. V dropped 2 bases and J dropped 5; count of bases not matched to a gene: 13. CDR3 sequence (DNA): TGTGCCAGCAGTGAATGGCGCCGGGGCGGGAGGGGAAACAATGAGCAGTTCTTC. As protein: CASSEWRRGGRGNNEQFF.

DNA for the CDR3: TGTGCCAGCAGTGAGTACTACCAAGAGACCCAGTACTTC. Protein product: CASSEYYQETQYF. This chain connects TRBV6-1 to TRBJ2-5; D unclear. CDR1 is MNHNS and CDR2 is SASEGT in the germline V gene. Between the trimmed V and J ends, which lost 3 bases and 0 bases, there was a span of 5 bases. This CDR3 is 13 amino acids long.